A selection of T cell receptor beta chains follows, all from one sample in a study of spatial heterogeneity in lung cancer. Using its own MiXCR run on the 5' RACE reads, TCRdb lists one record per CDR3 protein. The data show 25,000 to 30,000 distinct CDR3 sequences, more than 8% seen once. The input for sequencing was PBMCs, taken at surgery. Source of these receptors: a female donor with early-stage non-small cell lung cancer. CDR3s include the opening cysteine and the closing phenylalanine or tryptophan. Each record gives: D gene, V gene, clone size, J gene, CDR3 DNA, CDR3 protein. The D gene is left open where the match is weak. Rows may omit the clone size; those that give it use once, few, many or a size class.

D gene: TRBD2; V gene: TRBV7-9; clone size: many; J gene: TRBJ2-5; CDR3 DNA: TGTGCCAGCAGCTTAGCGGGGGGACTAGCGGGAGAGACCCAGTACTTC; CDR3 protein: CASSLAGGLAGETQYF
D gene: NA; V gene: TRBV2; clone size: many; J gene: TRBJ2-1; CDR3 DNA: TGTGCCAGCAGAGACCCACTGAGACAGGACTACAATGAGCAGTTCTTC; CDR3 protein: CASRDPLRQDYNEQFF
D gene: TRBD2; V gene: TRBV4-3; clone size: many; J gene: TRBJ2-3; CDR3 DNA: TGCGCCAGCAGCCAAGATATGGGCGGGAGGGGGGATACGCAGTATTTT; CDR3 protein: CASSQDMGGRGDTQYF
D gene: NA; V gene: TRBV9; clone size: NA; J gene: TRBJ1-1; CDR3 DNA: TGTGCCAGCAGCGCTAGACAGTACACTGAAGCTTTCTTT; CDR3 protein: CASSARQYTEAFF
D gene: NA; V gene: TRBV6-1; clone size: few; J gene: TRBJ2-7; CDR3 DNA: TGTGCCAGCAACGATCCCCATGGGGTGAAAACCTACGAGCAGTACTTC; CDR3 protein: CASNDPHGVKTYEQYF
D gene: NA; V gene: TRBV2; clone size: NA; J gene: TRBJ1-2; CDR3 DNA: TGTGCCAGCAGTGCTTCCCTGGCCTATGGCTACACCTTC; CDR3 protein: CASSASLAYGYTF
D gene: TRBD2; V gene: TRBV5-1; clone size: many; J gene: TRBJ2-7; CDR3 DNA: TGCGCCAGCAGCACCGGGACTAGCGGATACTACGAGCAGTACTTC; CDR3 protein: CASSTGTSGYYEQYF
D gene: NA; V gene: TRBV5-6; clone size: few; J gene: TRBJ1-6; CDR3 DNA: TGTGCCAGCAGCTTGGACAGAACTAATTCACCCCTCCACTTT; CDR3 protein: CASSLDRTNSPLHF
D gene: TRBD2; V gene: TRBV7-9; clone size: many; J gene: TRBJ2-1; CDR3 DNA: TGTGCCAGCAGCTTAGTGGCTAGCGGGAGGGCCCATGAGCAGTTCTTC; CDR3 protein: CASSLVASGRAHEQFF
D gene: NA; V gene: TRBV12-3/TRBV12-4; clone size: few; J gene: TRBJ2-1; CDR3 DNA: TGTGCCAGCAGGTCCCGACCTAACAATGAGCAGTTCTTC; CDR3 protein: CASRSRPNNEQFF
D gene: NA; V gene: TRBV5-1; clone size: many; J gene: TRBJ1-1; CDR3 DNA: TGCGCCAGCAGCTTGTCAGGGTTGAACACTGAAGCTTTCTTT; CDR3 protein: CASSLSGLNTEAFF
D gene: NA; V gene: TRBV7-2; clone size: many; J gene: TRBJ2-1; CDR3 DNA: TGTGCCAGCAGCCCGGGTCCCGGTGCGTATGAGCAGTTCTTC; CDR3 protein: CASSPGPGAYEQFF
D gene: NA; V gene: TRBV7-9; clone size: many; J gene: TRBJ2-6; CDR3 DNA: TGTGCCAGCAGTCCGAGGGGATCTGGGGCCAACGTCCTGACTTTC; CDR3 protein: CASSPRGSGANVLTF
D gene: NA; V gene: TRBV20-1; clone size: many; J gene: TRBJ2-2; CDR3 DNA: TGCAGTGCTAGAGCCTCACCCCGGGCGAACACCGGGGAGCTGTTTTTT; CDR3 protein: CSARASPRANTGELFF
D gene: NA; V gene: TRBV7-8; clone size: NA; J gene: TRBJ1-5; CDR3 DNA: TGTGCCAGCAGCTCCAGGGCGCGGGAAGGTCAGCCCCAGCATTTT; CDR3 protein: CASSSRAREGQPQHF
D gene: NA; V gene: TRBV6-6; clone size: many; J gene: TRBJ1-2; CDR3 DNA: TGTGCCAGCATCCAGGGATGGGGAAACTATGGCTACACCTTC; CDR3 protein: CASIQGWGNYGYTF
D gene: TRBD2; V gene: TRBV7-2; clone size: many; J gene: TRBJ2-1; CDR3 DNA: TGTGCCAGCAGCGTCTTAATGGGACTAGCGGGAGGGCCCCGGAATGAGCAGTTCTTC; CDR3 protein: CASSVLMGLAGGPRNEQFF
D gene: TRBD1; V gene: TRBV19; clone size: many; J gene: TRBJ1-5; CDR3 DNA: TGTGCCAGTACCACACCCGGACGGACAGGGGATCAGCCCCAGCATTTT; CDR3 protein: CASTTPGRTGDQPQHF
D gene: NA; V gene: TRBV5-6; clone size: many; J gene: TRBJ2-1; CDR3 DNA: TGTGCCAGCAGCTTGGACTTCTACCGAGGCCCGATGGTAAGCTCCTACAATGAGCAGTTCTTC; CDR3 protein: CASSLDFYRGPMVSSYNEQFF
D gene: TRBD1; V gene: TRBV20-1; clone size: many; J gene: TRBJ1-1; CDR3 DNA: TGCAGTTACAGGGGGTATGGGAACACTGAAGCTTTCTTT; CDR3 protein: CSYRGYGNTEAFF
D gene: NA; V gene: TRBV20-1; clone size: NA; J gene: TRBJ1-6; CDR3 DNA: TGCAGTGCCAGAGGCGGGGGTGCATCCTATAATTCACCCCTCCACTTT; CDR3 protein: CSARGGGASYNSPLHF
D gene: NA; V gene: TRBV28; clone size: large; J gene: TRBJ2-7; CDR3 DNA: TGTGCCAGCAGTTTCAGGGGGGGCCTTAGACACGAGCAGTACTTC; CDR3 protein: CASSFRGGLRHEQYF
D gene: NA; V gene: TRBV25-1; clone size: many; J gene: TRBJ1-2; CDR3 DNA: TGTGCCAGCAGTGAAGACGTAAACTATGGCTACACCTTC; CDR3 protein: CASSEDVNYGYTF
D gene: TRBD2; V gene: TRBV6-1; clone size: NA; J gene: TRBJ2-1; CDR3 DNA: TGTGCCAGCAGTGAAGGCTGGGGGGGGAAATCCAATGAGCAGTTCTTC; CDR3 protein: CASSEGWGGKSNEQFF
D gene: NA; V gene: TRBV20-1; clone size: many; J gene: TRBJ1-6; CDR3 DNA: TGCAGTGCTAGAGATCACGGGGTTAAGAATTCACCCCTCCACTTT; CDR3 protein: CSARDHGVKNSPLHF
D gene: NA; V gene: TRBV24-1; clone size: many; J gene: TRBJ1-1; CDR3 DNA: TGTGCCACCAGTGATTGGGTCGAGACTTTCTTT; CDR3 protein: CATSDWVETFF
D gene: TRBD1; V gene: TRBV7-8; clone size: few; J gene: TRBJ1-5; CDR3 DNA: TGTGCCAGCACCCCCCGGACAGGGGGCAGCAATCAGCCCCAGCATTTT; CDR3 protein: CASTPRTGGSNQPQHF
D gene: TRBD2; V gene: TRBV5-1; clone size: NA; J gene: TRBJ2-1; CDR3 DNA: TGCGCCAGCAGCTTGGCCGGACTAGCGGCGTGGGGTGAGCAGTTCTTC; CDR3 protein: CASSLAGLAAWGEQFF
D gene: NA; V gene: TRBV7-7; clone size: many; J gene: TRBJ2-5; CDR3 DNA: TGTGCTAGCAGCCCAACACCGGGATCGGTGGAGACCCAGTACTTC; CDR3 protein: CASSPTPGSVETQYF
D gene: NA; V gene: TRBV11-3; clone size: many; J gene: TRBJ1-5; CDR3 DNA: TGTGCCAGCAGCGGGGACGGGCCCCAGCATTTT; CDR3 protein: CASSGDGPQHF
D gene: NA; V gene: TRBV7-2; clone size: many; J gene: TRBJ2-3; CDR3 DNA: TGTGCCAGCAGCCTAGGAGGTCTGCGTGGCCCAGATACGCAGTATTTT; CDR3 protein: CASSLGGLRGPDTQYF
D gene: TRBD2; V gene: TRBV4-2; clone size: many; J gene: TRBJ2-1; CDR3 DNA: TGTGCCAGCAACCAAGATCACGGAGGACTAGCGGGAGTTGAGCAGTTCTTC; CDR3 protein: CASNQDHGGLAGVEQFF
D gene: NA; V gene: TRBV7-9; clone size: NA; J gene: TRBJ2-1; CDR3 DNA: TGTGCCAGCAGCCTTACCCGGGAGTGGGGTGAGCAGTCCTTC; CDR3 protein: CASSLTREWGEQSF
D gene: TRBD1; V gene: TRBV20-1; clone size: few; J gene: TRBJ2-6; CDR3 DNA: TGCAGTGCTAGAGATTGGGACAGCTCTGGGGCCAACGTCCTGACTTTC; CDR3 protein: CSARDWDSSGANVLTF
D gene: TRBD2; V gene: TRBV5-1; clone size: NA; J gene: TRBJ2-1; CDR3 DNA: TGCGCCAGCAGCGGGACTAGCGGGAGCTCCTACAATGAGCAGTTCTTC; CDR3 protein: CASSGTSGSSYNEQFF
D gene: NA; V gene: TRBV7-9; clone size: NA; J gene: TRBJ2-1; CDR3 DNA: TGTGCCAGCAGCGGCGGCAGCGACAATGAGCAGTTCTTC; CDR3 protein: CASSGGSDNEQFF
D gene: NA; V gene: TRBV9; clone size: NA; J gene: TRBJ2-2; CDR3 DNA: TGTGCCAGCAGCGTAGGGGCAGTTCAAAGCGGGGAGCTGTTTTTT; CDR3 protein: CASSVGAVQSGELFF
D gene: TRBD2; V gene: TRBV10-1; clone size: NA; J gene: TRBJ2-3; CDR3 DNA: TGCACCAGCAGTGACACCGGCGGGAGAGACGCAGATACGCAGTATTTT; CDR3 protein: CTSSDTGGRDADTQYF
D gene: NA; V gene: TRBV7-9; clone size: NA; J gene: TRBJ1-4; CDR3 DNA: TGTGCCAGCAGCTTTTCAGGGTTCGATGAAAAACTGTTTTTT; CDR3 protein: CASSFSGFDEKLFF
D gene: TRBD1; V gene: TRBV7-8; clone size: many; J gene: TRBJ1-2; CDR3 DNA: TGTGCCAGCAGCAGCAGGGGGTTCTATGGCTACACCTTC; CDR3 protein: CASSSRGFYGYTF
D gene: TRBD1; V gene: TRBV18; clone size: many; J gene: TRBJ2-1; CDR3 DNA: TGTGCCAGCTCACTGACAGGGTTCTACAATGAGCAGTTCTTC; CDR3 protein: CASSLTGFYNEQFF
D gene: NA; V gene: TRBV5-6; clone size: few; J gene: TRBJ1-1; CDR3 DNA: TGTGCCAGCAGCTTGCTCACAGTGGGGACTGAAGCTTTCTTT; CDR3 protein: CASSLLTVGTEAFF
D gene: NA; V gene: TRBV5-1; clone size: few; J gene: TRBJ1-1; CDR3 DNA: TGCGCCAGCAGCGGCGGGGGATTGAACACTGAAGCTTTCTTT; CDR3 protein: CASSGGGLNTEAFF
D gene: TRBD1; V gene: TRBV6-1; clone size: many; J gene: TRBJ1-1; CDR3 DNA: TGTGCCAGCAGCCGACAGGGGACTGAAGCTTTCTTT; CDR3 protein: CASSRQGTEAFF
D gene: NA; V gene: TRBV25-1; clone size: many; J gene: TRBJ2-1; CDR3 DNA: TGTGCCAGCAGGACGGGGGCACCGTACAATGAGCAGTTCTTC; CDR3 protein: CASRTGAPYNEQFF
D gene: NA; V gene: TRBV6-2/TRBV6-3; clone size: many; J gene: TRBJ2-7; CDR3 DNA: TGTGCCAGCAGTTACTTCTACGAGCAGTACTTC; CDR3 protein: CASSYFYEQYF
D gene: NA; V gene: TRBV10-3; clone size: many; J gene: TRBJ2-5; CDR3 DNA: TGTGCCATCAGTCCAGGAGAGCGGGAGACCCAGTACTTC; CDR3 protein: CAISPGERETQYF
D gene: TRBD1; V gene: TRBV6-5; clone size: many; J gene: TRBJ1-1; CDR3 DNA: TGTGCCAGCAGTTGGGACAGCCCGAACACTGAAGCTTTCTTT; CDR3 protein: CASSWDSPNTEAFF